This T cell receptor (beta chain) was profiled in a study of Ad26.COV2.S vaccination and SARS-CoV-2 variants. Sequencing was performed with immunoSEQ multiplex PCR; in TCRdb, only in-frame clones are kept and a portion is missing. The sample contains some 180,000 clones, 70% to 90% of which appear only once. The CDR3 loop spans 17 amino acids. V shed 2 bases and J 2 bases; nucleotides not matched to a gene: 6. Germline V gene data show CDR1 as MGHRA and CDR2 as YSYEKL. The V and J genes are TRBV4-1 and TRBJ1-5, with TRBD1 matching 10 bases. The sequence was obtained from a human donor who had recovered from COVID-19. The sequenced sample was peripheral blood, obtained after recovery from COVID-19. The CDR3, as DNA: TGCGCCAGCAGCCAATTGGGACAGGGGCCCCGCAATCAGCCCCAGCATTTT. The encoded protein is CASSQLGQGPRNQPQHF.